Listed here is a single TCR beta chain. Its antigen is unknown. The source of the sample is a study of T cell responses to AZD1222 COVID-19 vaccine. Study-wide points: Vaccine-related CD4 TCRs covered spike, predominating at 160-218 and 743-854. Mostly white British, mostly female donors; authors suggested clonal diversity may be underestimated. Once two AZD1222 doses were given, Spike-specific TCR breadth and depth went up.

The germline V gene has CDR1 SEHNR and CDR2 FQNEAQ (reference sequence). The CDR3 extends over 13 amino acids. With 5 bases removed from V and 0 bases from J, the gap between germline ends came to 6 bases. Method: immunoSEQ multiplex PCR; TCRdb's copy keeps in-frame clones and lacks some. The profile covers fewer than 110,000 clones, with approximately 89% appearing a single time and about a tenth taken by the ten largest. The J gene is TRBJ2-3, the V gene TRBV7-9; no firm D call. The source was peripheral blood, collected 28 days after the second AZD1222 dose. This TCR came from an adult who received the AZD1222 COVID-19 vaccine. CDR3 sequence: CASSLLSTDTQYF. Written as DNA, the CDR3 is TGTGCCAGCAGCCTCCTTAGCACAGATACGCAGTATTTT.